These 10 T cell receptor beta chains were sequenced from one sample in a study of cytotoxic CD8 clonotypes in ibrutinib-treated CLL. This table comes from immunoSEQ multiplex PCR, and its TCRdb copy is limited to in-frame clones, with some not included. The sample yields about 160,000 clones, less than 85% seen once. The source was PBMCs, collected after 24 months of ibrutinib treatment. Receptor source: a human donor with chronic lymphocytic leukemia.

V is TRBV2 and J is TRBJ2-1; possibly TRBD2 for D (5 bases). Trimming removed 6 bases from V and 9 bases from J, with 12 bases in between. The CDR3 consists of 12 residues. The germline gives CDR1 SNHLY, CDR2 FYNNEI. CDR3 amino acids: CASSQQDSEQFF. In DNA, the CDR3 is TGTGCCAGCAGCCAGCAGGACTCTGAGCAGTTCTTC.

The genes are TRBV28 and TRBJ2-7; 7 bases map to TRBD1. This CDR3 spans 14 amino acids. Germline V gene data show CDR1 as MDHEN and CDR2 as SYDVKM. V shed 3 bases, J shed 2 bases, and the junction held 4 bases outside the gene matches. The CDR3 spells CASSFRDRAYEQYF. DNA of the CDR3: TGTGCCAGCAGTTTTAGGGACAGAGCCTACGAGCAGTACTTC.

There are a few counts of this clone. The J gene is TRBJ1-1, the V gene TRBV7-9; no clear D gene. The CDR3 has 14 amino acids. Trimming took off 0 bases at V and 0 bases at J, with 5 bases between the two ends. Germline CDR1 and CDR2: SEHNR and FQNEAQ (reference sequence). DNA of the CDR3: TGTGCCAGCAGCTTAGCCCCAATGAACACTGAAGCTTTCTTT. Amino acid sequence: CASSLAPMNTEAFF.

The chain employs TRBV19 and TRBJ1-2; D gene uncertain. V lost 4 bases to trimming and J lost 2 bases, with 14 bases between them. There are 15 residues in the CDR3. Germline assignment: CDR1 LNHDA and CDR2 SQIVND (reference sequence). The CDR3 nucleotides read TGTGCCAGTAGTAGGGGTCTCGGAGCGAACTATGGCTACACCTTC. Its translation is CASSRGLGANYGYTF.

V and J are TRBV7-6 and TRBJ1-3, with D possibly TRBD1 on 5 matching bases. CDR1 and CDR2 (germline): SGHVS, FNYEAQ. The CDR3 runs to 15 residues. Trimming stripped 5 bases from V and 3 bases from J, with 14 bases between. The chain's CDR3 is CASSAPGSRGNTIYF. The CDR3 coding sequence is TGTGCCAGCAGCGCCCCAGGGTCTCGTGGAAACACCATATATTTT.

This sequence joins TRBV5-4 and TRBJ2-5; 7 bases are a match to TRBD1. The junction had 6 bases not matched to a gene; V was cut back by 4 bases and J by 3 bases. This CDR3 contains 14 residues. The germline V gene encodes CDR1 SGHNT and CDR2 YYREEE (reference sequence). Written as DNA, the CDR3 is TGTGCCAGCAGCCGGGCTACAGGGGAAGAGACCCAGTACTTC. It is translated as CASSRATGEETQYF.

The CDR3 loop reads CAWSAANEQFF. CDR3 coding DNA: TGTGCCTGGAGTGCGGCCAATGAGCAGTTCTTC. The chain uses TRBV30 and TRBJ2-1, with no clear D. V gave up 1 base and J gave up 6 bases, with 4 bases separating them. This CDR3 is 11 amino acids long. CDR1 is GTSNPN, CDR2 SVGIG, per germline (reference sequence).

For the CDR3, the DNA is TGCAGCGTTGGGGACAGGGGCTACACCTTC. It encodes CSVGDRGYTF. V and J are TRBV29-1 and TRBJ1-2, with TRBD1 matching 8 bases. V shed 4 bases, J shed 8 bases, and the junction held 0 bases outside the gene matches. Germline V gene lookup returns CDR1 SQVTM and CDR2 ANQGSEA. The CDR3 covers 10 residues. The full variable domain, in which reference TRBV29-1 and TRBJ1-2 provide the parts outside the CDR3, is SAVISQKPSRDICQRGTSLTIQCQVDSQVTMMFWYRQQPGQSLTLIATANQGSEATYESGFVIDKFPISRPNLTFSTLTVSNMSPEDSSIYLCSVGDRGYTFGSGTRLTVV.

V is TRBV6-1 and J is TRBJ1-5, with D unclear. Germline CDR1 MNHNS, CDR2 SASEGT. V lost 3 bases and J 10 bases, leaving 7 bases between the germline ends. The length of the CDR3 is 11 residues. The CDR3, as DNA: TGTGCCAGCAGTGACCAGAGACCCCAGCATTTT. Translating gives CASSDQRPQHF.

The V and J genes are TRBV5-6 and TRBJ2-3, with TRBD2 matching 11 bases. The CDR3 contains 16 residues. The V and J ends lost 1 base and 5 bases, in that order; junction bases with no gene match: 6. Germline CDR1 SGHDT, CDR2 YYEEEE. The CDR3 sequence is CASSLRASGGRDTQYF. The CDR3 DNA sequence: TGTGCCAGCAGCTTGAGGGCTAGCGGGGGGAGAGATACGCAGTATTTT.